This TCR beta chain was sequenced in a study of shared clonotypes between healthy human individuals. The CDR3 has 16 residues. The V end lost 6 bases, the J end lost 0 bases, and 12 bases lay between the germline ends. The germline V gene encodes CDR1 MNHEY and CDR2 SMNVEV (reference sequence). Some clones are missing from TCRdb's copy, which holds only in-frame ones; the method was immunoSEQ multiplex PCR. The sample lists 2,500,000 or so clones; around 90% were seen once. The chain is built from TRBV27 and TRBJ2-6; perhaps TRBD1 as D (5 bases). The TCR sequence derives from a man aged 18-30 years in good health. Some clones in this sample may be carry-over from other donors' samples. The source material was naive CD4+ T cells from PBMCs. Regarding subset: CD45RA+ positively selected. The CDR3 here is CASSRTGTSGANVLTF. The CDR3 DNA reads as TGTGCCAGCAGCCGAACAGGTACCTCTGGGGCCAACGTCCTGACTTTC. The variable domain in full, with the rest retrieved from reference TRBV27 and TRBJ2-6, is EAQVTQNPRYLITVTGKKLTVTCSQNMNHEYMSWYRQDPGLGLRQIYYSMNVEVTDKGDVPEGYKVSRKEKRNFPLILESPSPNQTSLYFCASSRTGTSGANVLTFGAGSRLTVL.